This entry lists 8 T cell receptor beta chains sequenced from one sample in a study of glioma-infiltrating T cells after dendritic cell vaccination. Clones were sequenced by immunoSEQ multiplex PCR, and TCRdb holds only the in-frame ones, with some missing. This table holds 95,000 or so clones, approximately 87% found once. The starting material was blood, obtained before dendritic cell vaccination. The source is a human donor with glioblastoma.

This clone came up once. This rearrangement joins TRBV6-6 to TRBJ2-5, with 8 nucleotides matching TRBD1. CDR1 and CDR2 from the germline V gene are MNHNY and SVGAGI (reference sequence). Losses at the gene ends were 7 bases for V and 7 bases for J; bases not matched to a gene: 11. The CDR3 spans 14 residues. This CDR3 is CASTPGGALGTQYF. For the CDR3, the DNA is TGTGCCAGCACCCCAGGGGGCGCATTGGGGACCCAGTACTTC.

This chain joins TRBV2 and TRBJ2-7, with 9 nucleotides matching TRBD1. In germline, CDR1 is SNHLY, CDR2 FYNNEI. The CDR3 sequence is 13 residues long. Trimming cost V 6 bases and J 7 bases; bases outside gene matches: 7. The chain's CDR3 is CASRPHRGPEQYF. CDR3 nucleotides: TGTGCCAGCAGACCCCACAGGGGGCCGGAGCAGTACTTC.

In regard to this clone: Sequence at one end of the junction differs from germline and may be a read error. The chain carries TRBV5-1 and TRBJ2-3; TRBD1 matches 8 bases. The length of the CDR3 is 14 residues. The germline gives CDR1 SGHRS, CDR2 YFSETQ. Written as DNA, the CDR3 is TGCGCCAGCAGCTTGGCCAGGGGGACAGGTACGCAGTATTTT. Translated, it gives CASSLARGTGTQYF.

This rearrangement joins TRBV4-1 to TRBJ2-7; 8 bases match TRBD1. The germline CDR1 and CDR2 sequences are MGHRA and YSYEKL. V lost 4 bases to trimming and J lost 6 bases; unmatched junction nucleotides: 11. CDR3 size: 15 residues. The CDR3 region has the DNA TGCGCCAGCAGCCGAGGACAGGGTGCGACCGCCGAGCAGTACTTC. Translating gives CASSRGQGATAEQYF.

The chain employs TRBV19 and TRBJ2-2, with 8 nucleotides matching TRBD2. With 2 bases clipped from V and 1 base from J, the junction kept 3 bases outside the gene matches. CDR3 size: 16 residues. Germline V gives CDR1 LNHDA, CDR2 SQIVND (reference sequence). The CDR3: CASSITAGVNTGELFF. The DNA of the CDR3 is TGTGCCAGTAGTATAACAGCGGGGGTGAACACCGGGGAGCTGTTTTTT.

This chain joins TRBV29-1 and TRBJ2-1; no reliable D call. CDR3 length equals 15 residues. Trimming took 4 bases from V and 0 from J, leaving 13 bases between them. Germline CDR1 and CDR2: SQVTM and ANQGSEA. In DNA form, the CDR3 reads TGCAGCGTTGGTAAAGCCGAAAGCTCCTACAATGAGCAGTTCTTC. Protein sequence: CSVGKAESSYNEQFF.

This chain links TRBV5-1 with TRBJ2-7; D call uncertain. V lost 2 bases and J 5 bases, leaving 14 bases between the germline ends. From germline, CDR1 is SGHRS and CDR2 YFSETQ. This CDR3 spans 14 amino acids. The CDR3 protein is CASSFYSGENEQYF. CDR3 bases: TGCGCCAGCAGCTTTTATTCCGGTGAGAACGAGCAGTACTTC.

V gene TRBV29-1 combines with J gene TRBJ2-5; 7 nucleotides agree with TRBD1. J was trimmed by 4 bases and V by 6 bases; bases with no gene match: 2. This CDR3 comprises 11 residues. The germline V gene encodes CDR1 SQVTM and CDR2 ANQGSEA. CDR3 coding DNA: TGCAGCGTGGACAGGACAGAGACCCAGTACTTC. This encodes CSVDRTETQYF.